These 24 T cell receptor beta chains share one sample of origin, sequenced in a study of early T cells in non-severe SARS-CoV-2 infection. A single record per CDR3 protein comes from TCRdb applying MiXCR to the 5' RACE reads. Of roughly 24,000 distinct CDR3 sequences in the sample, over 4% were seen once. Sequenced material: whole blood. These receptors all come from an adult who was a healthcare worker with PCR-confirmed SARS-CoV-2 infection or an uninfected control (not recorded which).

This clonotype appeared a few times. The V gene is TRBV5-5, the J gene TRBJ2-7, with D perhaps matching TRBD2 (5 bases). Trimming removed 4 bases at V and 1 base at J, with 15 bases between. The CDR3 spans 15 residues. From germline, CDR1 is SGHKS and CDR2 YYEKEE (reference sequence). CDR3 in amino acids: CASSPSSPGSYEQYF. CDR3 coding DNA: TGTGCCAGCAGCCCCTCGTCCCCGGGGTCCTACGAGCAGTACTTC. Variable domain in full (rest from reference TRBV5-5 and TRBJ2-7): DAGVTQSPTHLIKTRGQQVTLRCSPISGHKSVSWYQQVLGQGPQFIFQYYEKEERGRGNFPDRFSARQFPNYSSELNVNALLLGDSALYLCASSPSSPGSYEQYFGPGTRLTVT.

V gene TRBV6-2 or TRBV6-3 combines with J gene TRBJ2-7; D is undetermined. The CDR3 contains 12 residues. The germline V gene encodes CDR1 MNHEY and CDR2 SVGEGT. With 4 bases removed from V and 0 bases from J, the gap between germline ends came to 4 bases. The CDR3 DNA reads as TGTGCCAGCAGTTGGGCCTCCTACGAGCAGTACTTC. Protein product: CASSWASYEQYF.

This clonotype rates as medium-sized. This chain links TRBV6-6 with TRBJ2-5, with TRBD2 matching 8 bases. Germline lookup yields CDR1 MNHNY and CDR2 SVGAGI (reference sequence). CDR3 length equals 17 residues. With 2 bases clipped from V and 2 bases from J, the junction kept 10 bases outside the gene matches. DNA of the CDR3: TGTGCCAGCAGTTACAGGGTTAGCGGGGACCAGCAAGAGACCCAGTACTTC. Residues: CASSYRVSGDQQETQYF.

This clonotype was observed many times. This chain links TRBV2 with TRBJ2-1; 7 bases are a match to TRBD1. The CDR3 spans 12 residues. V lost 6 bases, J lost 8 bases, and 4 bases stayed unmatched. CDR1 is SNHLY and CDR2 is FYNNEI in the germline V gene. CDR3 sequence (DNA): TGTGCCAGCAGAGACGACAGGGATGAGCAGTTCTTC. As protein: CASRDDRDEQFF.

The chain has TRBV4-1 and TRBJ2-2, with D perhaps TRBD2 (5 bases). CDR1 is MGHRA and CDR2 is YSYEKL in the germline V gene. This CDR3 has 17 residues. Trimming left V 4 bases short and J 3 bases short, with 18 bases between. The DNA of the CDR3 is TGCGCCAGCAGCCCAGGTATCCGGGAAGGATACACCGGGGAGCTGTTTTTT. It translates to CASSPGIREGYTGELFF.

This clonotype was found many times. The V call is TRBV6-5, the J call TRBJ1-5; a weak D match, TRBD1 (5 bases). The CDR3 is 15 residues long. V shed 7 bases and J shed 4 bases, with 17 bases lying between them. The germline V gene has CDR1 MNHEY and CDR2 SVGAGI. The DNA of the CDR3 is TGTGCCAGCACTGACAGCCTGGGGAATAATCAGCCCCAGCATTTT. It specifies CASTDSLGNNQPQHF.

The rearrangement uses TRBV19 and TRBJ2-3, with 12 bases identical to TRBD2. V was pared by 5 bases and J by 3 bases, with 9 bases of the junction left unmatched. The CDR3 spans 17 residues. CDR1 is LNHDA and CDR2 is SQIVND in the germline V gene (reference sequence). The CDR3 bases are TGTGCCAGTAGTCCCCTAGCGGGGGGGCCGGAGACAGATACGCAGTATTTT. This codes for CASSPLAGGPETDTQYF.

This clonotype occurred many times. The chain uses TRBV2 and TRBJ2-1; TRBD2 is a possible D gene (6 bases). V was trimmed by 11 bases and J by 4 bases, leaving 9 bases between them. The CDR3 length is 11 residues. Looked up from germline, CDR1 is SNHLY and CDR2 is FYNNEI. In DNA, the CDR3 is TGTGCCGGCCGGGGGTACAATGAGCAGTTCTTC. It specifies CAGRGYNEQFF.

V is TRBV20-1 and J is TRBJ2-3; perhaps TRBD1 as D (6 bases). The CDR3 totals 14 residues. Trimming pared 5 bases from V and 0 bases from J, leaving 12 bases between. Looked up from germline, CDR1 is DFQATT and CDR2 is SNEGSKA (reference sequence). CDR3 sequence (DNA): TGCAGTGCTGGGACGAGGGGGAGCACAGATACGCAGTATTTT. It translates to CSAGTRGSTDTQYF.

This clonotype was counted many times. The chain employs TRBV29-1 and TRBJ2-3, with a tentative D call TRBD2 (6 bases). Germline V gives CDR1 SQVTM, CDR2 ANQGSEA. Trimming removed 0 bases at V and 2 bases at J, with 18 bases between. The CDR3 spans 17 residues. CDR3 DNA sequence: TGCAGCGTTGAAGACGTCCCCCCCGGGCGGGACACAGATACGCAGTATTTT. It is translated as CSVEDVPPGRDTDTQYF.

This clonotype was detected ten times or more. The genes are TRBV7-8 and TRBJ2-2; perhaps TRBD1 as D (6 bases). The V end was cut by 4 bases, the J end by 0 bases, with 9 bases between. Germline-derived CDR1 and CDR2 are SGHVS and FQNEAQ. The CDR3 loop spans 15 amino acids. The CDR3 sequence is CASSSRTANTGELFF. The CDR3 DNA is TGTGCCAGCAGCTCTAGGACAGCGAACACCGGGGAGCTGTTTTTT.

This clonotype was recorded many times. The chain uses TRBV5-4 and TRBJ2-7; D remains unclear. Deletions cut 0 bases from V and 2 bases from J, with 6 bases between. Germline assignment: CDR1 SGHNT and CDR2 YYREEE (reference sequence). The CDR3 sequence is 13 residues long. The CDR3: CASSLVGTYEQYF. The CDR3 DNA follows: TGTGCCAGCAGCTTGGTTGGGACCTACGAGCAGTACTTC.

This clonotype was picked up many times. The chain joins TRBV7-2 to TRBJ2-7; possibly TRBD2 for D (6 bases). The CDR3 is made up of 13 amino acids. Trimming stripped 1 base from V and 3 bases from J, with 7 bases between. The V gene's germline CDR1 is SGHTA and CDR2 FQGNSA. The CDR3 sequence: CASSLGGGYEQYF. The CDR3 DNA reads TGTGCCAGCAGCTTAGGGGGAGGCTACGAGCAGTACTTC.

This clonotype has a count of ten or more. The chain links TRBV11-2 to TRBJ1-1, with D unclear. CDR3 size: 14 residues. V lost 5 bases, J lost 2 bases, and 12 bases lay in between. Looked up from germline, CDR1 is SGHAT and CDR2 is FQNNGV. CDR3 sequence: CASSPRGGNTEAFF. As DNA, the CDR3 is TGTGCCAGCAGCCCCCGGGGAGGTAACACTGAAGCTTTCTTT.

In this sample, this clonotype turned up a few times. CDR3 sequence (DNA): TGTGCCAGCAGCCCCCAGGGTAACAATCAGCCCCAGCATTTT. It translates to CASSPQGNNQPQHF. This chain joins TRBV12-3 or TRBV12-4 and TRBJ1-5, with D perhaps matching TRBD1 (5 bases). V lost 6 bases, J lost 3 bases, and 12 bases lay in between. The CDR3 is made up of 14 amino acids.

This clonotype occurred many times. The chain links TRBV7-2 to TRBJ2-7; perhaps TRBD2 as D (6 bases). CDR3 length: 15 amino acids. V dropped 5 bases and J dropped 3 bases, with 17 bases sitting between them. Germline CDR1 reads SGHTA; CDR2 reads FQGNSA. The CDR3 bases are TGTGCCAGCAGCGGGGGGTCGTTCTCCTACTACGAGCAGTACTTC. It encodes CASSGGSFSYYEQYF.

In its sample, this clonotype was seen many times. The chain has TRBV20-1 and TRBJ2-2; perhaps D is TRBD1 or TRBD2 (7 bases each). The CDR3 has 12 amino acids. Trimming cost V 6 bases and J 7 bases, with 12 bases left between them. Germline V gives CDR1 DFQATT, CDR2 SNEGSKA (reference sequence). In DNA form, the CDR3 reads TGCAGTGCCAGGGGGGGCGTCGGGGAGCTGTTTTTT. It encodes CSARGGVGELFF.

This clonotype occurred many times. The chain recombines TRBV24-1 with TRBJ2-5; D is uncertain. In germline, CDR1 is KGHDR, CDR2 SFDVKD. The V end was cut by 5 bases, the J end by 1 base, with 13 bases between. The CDR3 is 15 amino acids. This chain's CDR3 is CATSAPRKIQETQYF. The CDR3 bases are TGTGCCACCAGTGCCCCGCGAAAGATCCAAGAGACCCAGTACTTC.

There are many counts of this clonotype. The chain uses TRBV7-6 and TRBJ2-7, with a tentative D call TRBD1 (8 bases). The CDR3 extends over 13 amino acids. Germline lookup yields CDR1 SGHVS and CDR2 FNYEAQ. Trimming removed 11 bases at V and 5 bases at J, with 19 bases between. The DNA of the CDR3 is TGTGCCGGCGGGGGCCCGGACAGGGACGAGCAGTACTTC. Amino acid sequence: CAGGGPDRDEQYF.

The rearrangement uses TRBV18 and TRBJ2-7, with unresolved D. This CDR3 comprises 16 residues. V was clipped by 2 bases and J by 0 bases, with 14 bases between them. Germline V gene data show CDR1 as KGHSH and CDR2 as LQKENI. This chain's CDR3 is CASSPFSGDGSYEQYF. The CDR3 nucleotides read TGTGCCAGCTCACCATTTTCCGGAGACGGCTCCTACGAGCAGTACTTC. Together with reference TRBV18 and TRBJ2-7, the CDR3 gives the full variable domain: NAGVMQNPRHLVRRRGQEARLRCSPMKGHSHVYWYRQLPEEGLKFMVYLQKENIIDESGMPKERFSAEFPKEGPSILRIQQVVRGDSAAYFCASSPFSGDGSYEQYFGPGTRLTVT.

This clonotype was counted at least ten times. The chain employs TRBV5-4 and TRBJ2-3; TRBD1 is a possible D gene (5 bases). The CDR3 spans 14 residues. Trimming took 3 bases from V and 2 from J, leaving 10 bases between them. Germline loops: CDR1 SGHNT, CDR2 YYREEE (reference sequence). The CDR3 DNA follows: TGTGCCAGCAGCTCTTCCAGGGACACAGATACGCAGTATTTT. Translating gives CASSSSRDTDTQYF.

CDR3 coding DNA: TGCAGCGGCCTCACAGGTTATGGCTACACCTTC. The encoded protein is CSGLTGYGYTF. The chain has TRBV29-1 and TRBJ1-2; D perhaps matches TRBD1 (5 bases). The germline CDR1 and CDR2 sequences are SQVTM and ANQGSEA. Trimming shortened V by 7 bases and J by 5 bases, and 11 bases separated the two germline ends. The CDR3 contains 11 residues.

The sample holds many counts of this clonotype. The chain's CDR3 is CASSLRQYSYNSPLHF. Written as DNA, the CDR3 is TGTGCCAGCAGTTTACGACAGTACTCCTATAATTCACCCCTCCACTTT. The V and J genes are TRBV27 and TRBJ1-6, with D possibly being TRBD1 (5 bases). V dropped 2 bases and J dropped 0 bases, with 8 bases sitting between them. The germline V gene has CDR1 MNHEY and CDR2 SMNVEV (reference sequence). CDR3 length: 16 amino acids.

There are many counts of this clonotype. The chain links TRBV28 to TRBJ1-1; D is ambiguous. The germline CDR1 and CDR2 sequences are MDHEN and SYDVKM. Between the trimmed V and J ends, which lost 5 bases and 1 base, there was a span of 8 bases. CDR3 length: 13 amino acids. As DNA, the CDR3 is TGTGCCAGCAGTGGGGAGGCGAACACTGAAGCTTTCTTT. Protein: CASSGEANTEAFF.